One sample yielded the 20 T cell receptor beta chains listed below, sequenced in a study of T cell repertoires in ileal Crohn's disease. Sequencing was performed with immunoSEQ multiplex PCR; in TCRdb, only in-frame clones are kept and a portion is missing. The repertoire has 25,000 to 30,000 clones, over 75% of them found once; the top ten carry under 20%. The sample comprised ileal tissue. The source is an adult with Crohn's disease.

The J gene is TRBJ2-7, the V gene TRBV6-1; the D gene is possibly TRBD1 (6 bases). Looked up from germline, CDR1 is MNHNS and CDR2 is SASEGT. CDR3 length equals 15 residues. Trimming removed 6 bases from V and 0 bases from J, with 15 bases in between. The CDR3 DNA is TGTGCCAGCAGGCGCGGACAGTTGAGCTCCTACGAGCAGTACTTC. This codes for CASRRGQLSSYEQYF.

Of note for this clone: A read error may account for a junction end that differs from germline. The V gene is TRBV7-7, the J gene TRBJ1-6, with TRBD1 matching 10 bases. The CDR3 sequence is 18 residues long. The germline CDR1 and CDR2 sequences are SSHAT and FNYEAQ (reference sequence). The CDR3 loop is CASSLIPLGQGGNSPLHF. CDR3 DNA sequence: TGTGCTAGCAGCTTAATCCCCCTAGGACAGGGGGGTAATTCACCCCTCCACTTT.

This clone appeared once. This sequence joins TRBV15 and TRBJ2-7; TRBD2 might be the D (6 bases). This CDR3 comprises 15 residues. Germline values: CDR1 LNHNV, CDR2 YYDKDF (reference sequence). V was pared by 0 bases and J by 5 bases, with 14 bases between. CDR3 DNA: TGTGCCACCAGCAGAGATCGTTTGGGAGGCCACGAGCAGTACTTC. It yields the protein CATSRDRLGGHEQYF. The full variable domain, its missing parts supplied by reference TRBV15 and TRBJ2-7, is DAMVIQNPRYQVTQFGKPVTLSCSQTLNHNVMYWYQQKSSQAPKLLFHYYDKDFNNEADTPDNFQSRRPNTSFCFLDIRSPGLGDTAMYLCATSRDRLGGHEQYFGPGTRLTVT.

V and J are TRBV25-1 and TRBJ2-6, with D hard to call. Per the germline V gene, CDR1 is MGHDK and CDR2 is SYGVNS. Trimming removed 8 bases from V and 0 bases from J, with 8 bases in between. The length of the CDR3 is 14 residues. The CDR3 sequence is CASAPYSGANVLTF. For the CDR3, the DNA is TGTGCCAGCGCCCCCTACTCTGGGGCCAACGTCCTGACTTTC.

The chain's CDR3 is CAWSSGTEAEKLFF. CDR3 nucleotides: TGTGCCTGGAGTTCGGGGACAGAGGCTGAAAAACTGTTTTTT. The V call is TRBV30, the J call TRBJ1-4; TRBD1 aligns across 7 bases. Germline CDR1 is GTSNPN and CDR2 is SVGIG (reference sequence). The CDR3 is made up of 14 amino acids. V was clipped by 2 bases and J by 7 bases; unmatched bases: 7.

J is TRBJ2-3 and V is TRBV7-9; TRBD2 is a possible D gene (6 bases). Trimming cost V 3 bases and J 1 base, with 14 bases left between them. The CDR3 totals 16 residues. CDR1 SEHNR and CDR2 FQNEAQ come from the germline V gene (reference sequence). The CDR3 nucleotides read TGTGCCAGCAGCTTTATTCGTGCTAGCGGCACAGATACGCAGTATTTT. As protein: CASSFIRASGTDTQYF.

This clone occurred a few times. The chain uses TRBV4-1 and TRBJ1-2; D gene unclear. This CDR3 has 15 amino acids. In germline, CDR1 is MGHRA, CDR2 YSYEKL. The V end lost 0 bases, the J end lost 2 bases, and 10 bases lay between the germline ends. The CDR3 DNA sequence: TGCGCCAGCAGCCAAGAACGACGGGAGAACTATGGCTACACCTTC. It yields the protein CASSQERRENYGYTF.

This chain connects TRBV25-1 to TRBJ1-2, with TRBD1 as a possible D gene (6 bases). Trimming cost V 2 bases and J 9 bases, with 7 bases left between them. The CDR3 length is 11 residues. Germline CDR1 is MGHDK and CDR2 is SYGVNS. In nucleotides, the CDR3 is TGTGCCAGCAGTGAAGGGACACGCTACACCTTC. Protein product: CASSEGTRYTF.

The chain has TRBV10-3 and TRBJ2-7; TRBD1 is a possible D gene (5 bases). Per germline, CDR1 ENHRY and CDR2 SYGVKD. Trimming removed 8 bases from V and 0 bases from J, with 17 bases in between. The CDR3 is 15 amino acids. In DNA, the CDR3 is TGTGCCATCCAAAAGACCCAAGGGGCCTCCTACGAGCAGTACTTC. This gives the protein CAIQKTQGASYEQYF.

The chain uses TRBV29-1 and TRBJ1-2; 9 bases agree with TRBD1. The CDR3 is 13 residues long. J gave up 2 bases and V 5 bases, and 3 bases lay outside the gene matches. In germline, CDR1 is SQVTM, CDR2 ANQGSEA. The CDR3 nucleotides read TGCAGCGTTACCGACAGGGGGAACTATGGCTACACCTTC. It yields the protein CSVTDRGNYGYTF.

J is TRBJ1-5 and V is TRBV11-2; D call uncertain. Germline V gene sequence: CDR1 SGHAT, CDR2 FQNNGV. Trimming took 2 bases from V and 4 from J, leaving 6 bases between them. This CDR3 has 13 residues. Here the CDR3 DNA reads TGTGCCAGCAGCTTACAGGCAAATCAGCCCCAGCATTTT. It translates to CASSLQANQPQHF.

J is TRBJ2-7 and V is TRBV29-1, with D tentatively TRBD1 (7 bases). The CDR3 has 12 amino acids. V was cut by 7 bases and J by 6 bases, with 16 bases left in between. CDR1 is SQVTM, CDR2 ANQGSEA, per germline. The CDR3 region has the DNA TGCAGCGGCGGGGCAGGGGGGCGCGAGCAGTACTTC. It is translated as CSGGAGGREQYF.

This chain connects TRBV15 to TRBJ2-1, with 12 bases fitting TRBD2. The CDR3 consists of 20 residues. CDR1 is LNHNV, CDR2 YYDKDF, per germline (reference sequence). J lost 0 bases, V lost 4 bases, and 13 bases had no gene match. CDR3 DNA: TGTGCCACCAGCAAGGGGTCTAGCGGGAGGGTGGTGGTCTCCTACAATGAGCAGTTCTTC. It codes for CATSKGSSGRVVVSYNEQFF.

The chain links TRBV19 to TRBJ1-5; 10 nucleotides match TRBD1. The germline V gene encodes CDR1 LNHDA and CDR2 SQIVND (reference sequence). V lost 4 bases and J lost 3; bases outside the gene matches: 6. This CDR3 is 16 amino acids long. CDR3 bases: TGTGCCAGTAGTACTCCGGACAGGGGGGTCAATCAGCCCCAGCATTTT. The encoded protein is CASSTPDRGVNQPQHF.

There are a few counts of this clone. The CDR3 region has the DNA TGTGCCAGTAGTATAGGTGGACAGGGGGCAGACAATGAGCAGTTCTTC. This sequence encodes CASSIGGQGADNEQFF. The chain employs TRBV19 and TRBJ2-1, with TRBD1 identical over 11 bases. The germline CDR1 and CDR2 sequences are LNHDA and SQIVND (reference sequence). The CDR3 has 16 amino acids. Losses at the gene ends were 1 base for V and 5 bases for J; bases not matched to a gene: 4.

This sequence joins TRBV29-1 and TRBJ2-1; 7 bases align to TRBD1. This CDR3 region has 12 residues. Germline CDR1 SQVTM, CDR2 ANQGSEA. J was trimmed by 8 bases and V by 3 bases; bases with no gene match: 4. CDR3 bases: TGCAGCGTTGACGAGGGGGCAGATGAGCAGTTCTTC. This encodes CSVDEGADEQFF.

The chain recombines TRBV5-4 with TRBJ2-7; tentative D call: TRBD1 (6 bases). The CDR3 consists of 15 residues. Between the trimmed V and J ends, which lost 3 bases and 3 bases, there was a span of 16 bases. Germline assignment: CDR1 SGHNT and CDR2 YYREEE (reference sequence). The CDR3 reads CASSSDRDNYYEQYF. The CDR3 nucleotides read TGTGCCAGCAGCTCGGATAGGGACAATTACTACGAGCAGTACTTC. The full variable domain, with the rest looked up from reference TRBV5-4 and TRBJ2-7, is ETGVTQSPTHLIKTRGQQVTLRCSSQSGHNTVSWYQQALGQGPQFIFQYYREEENGRGNFPPRFSGLQFPNYSSELNVNALELDDSALYLCASSSDRDNYYEQYFGPGTRLTVT.

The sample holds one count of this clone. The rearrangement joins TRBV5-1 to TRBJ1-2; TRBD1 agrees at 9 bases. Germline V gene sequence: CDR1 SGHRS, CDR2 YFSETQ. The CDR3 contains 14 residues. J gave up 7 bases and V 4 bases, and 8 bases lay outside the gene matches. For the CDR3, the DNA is TGCGCCAGCAGCGAGGGACAGGGAGGGACTGGCTACACCTTC. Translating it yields CASSEGQGGTGYTF.

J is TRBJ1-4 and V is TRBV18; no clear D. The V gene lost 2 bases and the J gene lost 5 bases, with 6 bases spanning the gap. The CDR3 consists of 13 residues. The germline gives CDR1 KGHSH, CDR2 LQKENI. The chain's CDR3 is CASSPFQNEKLFF. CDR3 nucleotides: TGTGCCAGCTCACCATTCCAGAATGAAAAACTGTTTTTT. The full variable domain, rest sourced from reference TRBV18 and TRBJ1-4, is NAGVMQNPRHLVRRRGQEARLRCSPMKGHSHVYWYRQLPEEGLKFMVYLQKENIIDESGMPKERFSAEFPKEGPSILRIQQVVRGDSAAYFCASSPFQNEKLFFGSGTQLSVL.

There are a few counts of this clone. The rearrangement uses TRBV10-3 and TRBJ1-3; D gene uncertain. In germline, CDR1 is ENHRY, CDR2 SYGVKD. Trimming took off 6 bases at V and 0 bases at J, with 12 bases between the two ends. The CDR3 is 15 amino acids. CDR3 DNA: TGTGCCATCAGAGTAAGCGCTAACTCTGGAAACACCATATATTTT. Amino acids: CAIRVSANSGNTIYF.